One T cell receptor beta chain is described in this entry. What it recognizes is unknown. These data come from a study of cytomegalovirus exposure and HLA in healthy donors. Study-wide points: Under in vitro conditions, three CMV-associated chains were confirmed as specific for CMV antigens.

The PCR ran on 60 Vbeta and 13 Jbeta primers. Clones were sequenced by immunoSEQ multiplex PCR, and TCRdb holds only the in-frame ones, with some missing. The sample consists of some 150,000 clones, nearly 80% of them appearing once. Germline V gene lookup returns CDR1 SGDLS and CDR2 YYNGEE. The CDR3 spans 15 residues. The V end was cut by 0 bases, the J end by 5 bases, with 12 bases between. The donors were healthy bone marrow donors. The sequence was collected from a male donor in good health and CMV-seronegative. The V and J genes are TRBV9 and TRBJ1-5, with D tentatively TRBD1 (5 bases). Sequencing was performed on PBMCs. DNA of the CDR3: TGTGCCAGCAGCGTAGCTGGGGGGAATGATCAGCCCCAGCATTTT. It encodes CASSVAGGNDQPQHF.